These 13 T cell receptor beta chains originate from one sample sequenced in a study of OX40 agonist ivuxolimab in advanced cancers. Repertoires were generated with immunoSEQ multiplex PCR, while TCRdb's copy carries only in-frame clones and drops some. In the table there are more than 50,000 clones, 65% to 85% of which are singletons. This material consisted of CD4+ or CD8+ T cells sorted from blood, taken in a trial of the OX40 agonist ivuxolimab. The receptor source for this set is an adult with an advanced solid tumor such as melanoma, head and neck, liver or kidney cancer.

This chain joins TRBV18 and TRBJ2-2, with 7 bases identical to TRBD2. The CDR3 totals 15 residues. Germline CDR1 KGHSH, CDR2 LQKENI. Losses at the gene ends were 4 bases for V and 3 bases for J; bases not matched to a gene: 5. CDR3 sequence: CASSRQGGDTGELFF. CDR3 coding DNA: TGTGCCAGCTCACGCCAGGGAGGGGACACCGGGGAGCTGTTTTTT.

V is TRBV7-3 and J is TRBJ2-2; TRBD2 matches at 9 bases. Per germline, CDR1 SGHTA and CDR2 FQGTGA. This CDR3 contains 16 residues. The junction had 2 bases not matched to a gene; V was cut back by 3 bases and J by 0 bases. The CDR3 loop reads CASSLTSGTNTGELFF. The CDR3, as DNA: TGTGCCAGCAGCTTGACTAGCGGTACGAACACCGGGGAGCTGTTTTTT.

DNA of the CDR3: TGTGCCTGGAGCTCGGGACTAGCGGGCAATGAGCAGTTCTTC. It specifies CAWSSGLAGNEQFF. This chain joins TRBV30 and TRBJ2-1, with TRBD2 identical over 12 bases. This CDR3 has 14 amino acids. Trimming at V came to 3 bases and at J to 6 bases, leaving 3 bases not matched to a gene. CDR1 is GTSNPN, CDR2 SVGIG, per germline (reference sequence). Combining the CDR3 with reference TRBV30 and TRBJ2-1 gives the whole variable domain SQTIHQWPATLVQPVGSPLSLECTVEGTSNPNLYWYRQAAGRGLQLLFYSVGIGQISSEVPQNLSASRPQDRQFILSSKKLLLSDSGFYLCAWSSGLAGNEQFFGPGTRLTVL.

The genes are TRBV7-8 and TRBJ2-1, with D possibly matching TRBD1 (5 bases). From germline, CDR1 is SGHVS and CDR2 FQNEAQ. V was pared by 4 bases and J by 1 base, with 11 bases between. The length of the CDR3 is 15 residues. The CDR3 nucleotides are TGTGCCAGCAGCTATAGGGGTGTGTCCTACAATGAGCAGTTCTTC. Protein sequence: CASSYRGVSYNEQFF.

This rearrangement joins TRBV6-4 to TRBJ2-1; TRBD2 might be the D (6 bases). CDR1 is MRHNA and CDR2 is SNTAGT in the germline V gene. The CDR3 spans 15 residues. Deletions cut 7 bases from V and 5 bases from J, with 18 bases between. CDR3 sequence reads: CASTGDFLPDNEQFF. In DNA form, the CDR3 reads TGTGCCAGCACCGGGGACTTCTTACCCGACAATGAGCAGTTCTTC.

V gene TRBV5-1 combines with J gene TRBJ2-5; D unresolved. The V end lost 1 base, the J end lost 5 bases, and 18 bases lay between the germline ends. This CDR3 has 16 residues. Germline V gene sequence: CDR1 SGHRS, CDR2 YFSETQ. This CDR3 is CASSLPGDLVSETQYF. CDR3 nucleotides: TGCGCCAGCAGCTTGCCTGGGGATCTGGTATCGGAGACCCAGTACTTC. The full variable domain, rest sourced from reference TRBV5-1 and TRBJ2-5, is KAGVTQTPRYLIKTRGQQVTLSCSPISGHRSVSWYQQTPGQGLQFLFEYFSETQRNKGNFPGRFSGRQFSNSRSEMNVSTLELGDSALYLCASSLPGDLVSETQYFGPGTRLLVL.

V gene TRBV28 combines with J gene TRBJ1-1; no definite D call. This CDR3 contains 12 residues. Germline assignment: CDR1 MDHEN and CDR2 SYDVKM. V dropped 6 bases and J dropped 1 base, with 6 bases sitting between them. DNA for the CDR3: TGTGCCAGCAGACCTCCGAACACTGAAGCTTTCTTT. This codes for CASRPPNTEAFF.

V usage is TRBV6-1 and J usage is TRBJ2-3, with D unresolved. Germline loops: CDR1 MNHNS, CDR2 SASEGT. The CDR3 has 14 residues. V gave up 5 bases and J gave up 5 bases, with 14 bases separating them. CDR3 protein: CASSPPGSKDTQYF. The CDR3 DNA sequence: TGTGCCAGCAGTCCCCCCGGCAGTAAAGATACGCAGTATTTT.

The CDR3 DNA reads as TGTGCCAGTATGGGCCGGCGCAGGGACACCGGGGAGCTGTTTTTT. Residues: CASMGRRRDTGELFF. The chain employs TRBV6-5 and TRBJ2-2, with TRBD1 as a possible D gene (5 bases). Germline V gene sequence: CDR1 MNHEY, CDR2 SVGAGI. Trimming took 9 bases from V and 3 from J, leaving 17 bases between them. The CDR3 runs to 15 residues.

V is TRBV5-1 and J is TRBJ2-1; 10 bases align to TRBD1. The germline V gene has CDR1 SGHRS and CDR2 YFSETQ. The CDR3 is made up of 15 amino acids. V lost 3 bases and J lost 5; bases outside the gene matches: 5. In nucleotides, the CDR3 is TGCGCCAGCAGCTCGGGACAGGGGAGGGACAATGAGCAGTTCTTC. This encodes CASSSGQGRDNEQFF.

The chain is built from TRBV15 and TRBJ2-3; the D call may be TRBD1 or TRBD2 (6 bases each). The CDR3 sequence is 17 residues long. Trimming cost V 0 bases and J 1 base, with 14 bases left between them. Germline lookup yields CDR1 LNHNV and CDR2 YYDKDF (reference sequence). CDR3 nucleotide sequence: TGTGCCACCAGCAGAGATCGAGGGGGGCGAGGCACAGATACGCAGTATTTT. Amino acids: CATSRDRGGRGTDTQYF.

CDR3 DNA: TGTGCCAGCAGCTTTACCGGGACCTACTCCACAGATACGCAGTATTTT. This codes for CASSFTGTYSTDTQYF. The chain recombines TRBV7-6 with TRBJ2-3; TRBD1 or TRBD2 may be the D gene (5 bases each). CDR1 is SGHVS, CDR2 FNYEAQ, per germline. V was clipped by 3 bases and J by 2 bases, with 15 bases between them. The CDR3 covers 16 residues.

In this sample, this clone turned up once. V is TRBV7-2 and J is TRBJ2-6; a weak D match, TRBD1 (6 bases). CDR3 size: 15 residues. Trimming removed 5 bases from V and 1 base from J, with 9 bases in between. Germline CDR1 and CDR2: SGHTA and FQGNSA. CDR3 protein: CASSPRGSGANVLTF. In DNA form, the CDR3 reads TGTGCCAGCAGCCCCAGGGGTTCTGGGGCCAACGTCCTGACTTTC.